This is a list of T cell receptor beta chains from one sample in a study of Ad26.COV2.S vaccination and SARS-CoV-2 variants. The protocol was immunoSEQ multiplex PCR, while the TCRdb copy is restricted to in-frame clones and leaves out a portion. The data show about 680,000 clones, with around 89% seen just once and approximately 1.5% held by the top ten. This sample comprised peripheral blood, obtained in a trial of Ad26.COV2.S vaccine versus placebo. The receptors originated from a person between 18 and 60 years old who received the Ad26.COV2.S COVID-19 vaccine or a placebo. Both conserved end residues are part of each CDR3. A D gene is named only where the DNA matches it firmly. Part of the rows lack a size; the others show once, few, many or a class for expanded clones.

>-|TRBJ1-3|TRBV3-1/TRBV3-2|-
CASSHSRSGNTIYF
TGTGCCAGCAGTCATTCGAGGTCTGGAAACACCATATATTTT
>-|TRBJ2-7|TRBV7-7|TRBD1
CASSLGDRGNYEQYF
TGTGCTAGCAGCTTAGGAGACAGGGGGAACTACGAGCAGTACTTC
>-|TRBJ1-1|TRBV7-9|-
CASSLALGPRGTEAFF
TGTGCCAGCAGCTTAGCGCTGGGCCCCCGGGGCACTGAAGCTTTCTTT
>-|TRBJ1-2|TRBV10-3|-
CAISDDARNYGYTF
TGTGCCATCAGTGACGACGCCCGAAACTATGGCTACACCTTC
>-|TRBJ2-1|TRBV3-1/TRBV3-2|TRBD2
CASNVLAGGRGEQFF
TGTGCCAGCAACGTACTAGCGGGGGGGCGCGGTGAGCAGTTCTTC
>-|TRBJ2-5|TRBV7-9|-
CASSLISPETQYF
TGTGCCAGCAGCTTAATTAGTCCGGAGACCCAGTACTTC
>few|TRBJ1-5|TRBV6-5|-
CASSYSFDQPQHF
TGTGCCAGCAGTTACTCTTTTGATCAGCCCCAGCATTTT
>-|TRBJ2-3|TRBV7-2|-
CASSPHGSGTDTQYF
TGTGCCAGCAGCCCCCATGGTAGCGGCACAGATACGCAGTATTTT
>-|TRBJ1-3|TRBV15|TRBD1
CATSRTTGGFSGNTIYF
TGTGCCACCAGCAGAACCACAGGGGGTTTCTCTGGAAACACCATATATTTT
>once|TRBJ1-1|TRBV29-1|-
CSVVRGLNTEAFF
TGCAGCGTTGTCCGGGGGTTGAACACTGAAGCTTTCTTT
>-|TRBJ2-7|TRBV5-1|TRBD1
CASCPGQAGNEQYF
TGCGCCAGTTGTCCGGGACAGGCGGGGAACGAGCAGTACTTC
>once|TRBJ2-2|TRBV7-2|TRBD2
CASSLAGSGGYGELFF
TGTGCCAGCAGCTTAGCGGGGAGCGGGGGGTACGGGGAGCTGTTTTTT
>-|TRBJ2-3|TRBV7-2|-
CASSLTITDTQYF
TGTGCCAGCAGCCTAACCATCACAGATACGCAGTATTTT
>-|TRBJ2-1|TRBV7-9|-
CASRSGANPILFF
TGTGCCAGCAGGTCGGGGGCAAACCCCATTCTGTTCTTC
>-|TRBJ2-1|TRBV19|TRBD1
CASTPLGTGPEKPHNEQFF
TGTGCCAGTACCCCGCTGGGGACAGGGCCCGAAAAACCCCACAATGAGCAGTTCTTC
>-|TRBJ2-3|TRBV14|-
CASSQGNTDTQYF
TGTGCCAGCAGCCAAGGTAACACAGATACGCAGTATTTT
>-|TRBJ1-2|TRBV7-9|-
CASSLPRQKHGYTF
TGTGCCAGCAGCTTACCCAGACAGAAACATGGCTACACCTTC
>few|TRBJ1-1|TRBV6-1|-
CASSDQGNTEAFF
TGTGCCAGCAGTGACCAGGGGAACACTGAAGCTTTCTTT
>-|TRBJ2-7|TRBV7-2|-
CASSSGPTHEQYF
TGTGCCAGCAGCTCGGGGCCTACTCACGAGCAGTACTTC
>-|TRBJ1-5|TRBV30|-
CAWATGSNQPQHF
TGTGCCTGGGCCACAGGGAGCAATCAGCCCCAGCATTTT
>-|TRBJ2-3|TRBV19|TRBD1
CASTPGQASRTDTQYF
TGTGCCAGTACCCCTGGACAGGCGAGCCGCACAGATACGCAGTATTTT
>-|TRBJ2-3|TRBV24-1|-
CATSSSYGTDTQYF
TGTGCCACCAGTTCCTCCTACGGCACAGATACGCAGTATTTT
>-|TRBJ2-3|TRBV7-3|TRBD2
CASSPAGGLPPDTQYF
TGTGCCAGCAGCCCCGCGGGGGGGCTTCCGCCAGATACGCAGTATTTT
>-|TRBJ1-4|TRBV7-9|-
CASSFPGGFSEKLFF
TGTGCCAGCAGCTTCCCGGGGGGATTTAGCGAAAAACTGTTTTTT
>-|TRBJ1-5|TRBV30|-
CAWAPGRDQPQHF
TGTGCCTGGGCCCCCGGGCGGGATCAGCCCCAGCATTTT
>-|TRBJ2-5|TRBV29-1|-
CSVEFPAETQYF
TGCAGCGTTGAGTTCCCGGCAGAGACCCAGTACTTC
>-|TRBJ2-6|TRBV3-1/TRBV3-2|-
CASSQRTVSGANVLTF
TGTGCCAGCAGCCAAAGGACCGTCTCTGGGGCCAACGTCCTGACTTTC
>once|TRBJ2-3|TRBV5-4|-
CASSLVSVRTDTQYF
TGTGCCAGCAGCTTGGTTTCGGTTCGGACAGATACGCAGTATTTT
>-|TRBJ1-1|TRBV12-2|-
CASRPGHTKVNTEAFF
TGTGCAAGTCGCCCCGGCCATACCAAGGTGAACACTGAAGCTTTCTTT
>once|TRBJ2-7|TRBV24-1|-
CAFGAGLSYTYEQYF
TGTGCCTTTGGGGCGGGGTTATCCTACACCTACGAGCAGTACTTC
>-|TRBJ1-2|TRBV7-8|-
CASSLGGDYGYTF
TGTGCCAGCAGCTTAGGGGGCGACTATGGCTACACCTTC
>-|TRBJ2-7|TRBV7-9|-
CASSLTQGKGPYEQYF
TGTGCCAGCAGCTTAACTCAGGGGAAGGGTCCATACGAGCAGTACTTC
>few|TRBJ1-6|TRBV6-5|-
CASTKGQPYNSPLHF
TGTGCCAGCACCAAGGGACAACCTTATAATTCACCCCTCCACTTT
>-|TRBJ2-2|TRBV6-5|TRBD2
CASSYERGDTGELFF
TGTGCCAGCAGTTACGAGCGGGGGGACACCGGGGAGCTGTTTTTT
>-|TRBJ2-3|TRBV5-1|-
CASSPLRASATDTQYF
TGCGCCAGCAGCCCACTACGGGCTAGCGCTACAGATACGCAGTATTTT
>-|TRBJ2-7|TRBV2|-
CASTLTTLLRREQYF
TGTGCCAGCACCCTTACGACACTTCTCCGCCGCGAGCAGTACTTC
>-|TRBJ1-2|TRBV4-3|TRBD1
CASSQDTDRGYGYTF
TGCGCCAGCAGCCAAGATACGGACAGGGGGTATGGCTACACCTTC
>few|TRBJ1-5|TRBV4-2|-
CASSQDQGQPQHF
TGTGCCAGCAGCCAAGATCAGGGGCAGCCCCAGCATTTT
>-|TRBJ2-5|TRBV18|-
CASSPPGERETQYF
TGTGCCAGCTCACCACCGGGAGAGCGCGAGACCCAGTACTTC
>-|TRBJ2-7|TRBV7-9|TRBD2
CASTVAGDHLYEQYF
TGTGCCAGCACTGTAGCGGGAGATCACCTCTACGAGCAGTACTTC
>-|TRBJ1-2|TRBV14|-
CASSQTTGIVSYGYTF
TGTGCCAGCAGCCAGACTACAGGGATAGTATCCTATGGCTACACCTTC
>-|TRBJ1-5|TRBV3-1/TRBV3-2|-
CASSQVGGGSSNQPQHF
TGTGCCAGCAGCCAAGTTGGTGGGGGCTCTAGCAATCAGCCCCAGCATTTT
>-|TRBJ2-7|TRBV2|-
CASRPPGLPYEQYF
TGTGCCAGCAGACCACCCGGCCTCCCCTACGAGCAGTACTTC
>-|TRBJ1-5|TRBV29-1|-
CSVGLGNQPQHF
TGCAGCGTTGGGCTAGGGAATCAGCCCCAGCATTTT
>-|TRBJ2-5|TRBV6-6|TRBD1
CASTVGAQGARETQYF
TGTGCCAGCACCGTAGGGGCACAGGGGGCCCGGGAGACCCAGTACTTC
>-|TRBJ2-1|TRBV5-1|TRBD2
CASSLVGGSYNEQFF
TGCGCCAGCAGCTTGGTTGGCGGGAGCTACAATGAGCAGTTCTTC
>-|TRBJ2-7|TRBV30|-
CAWSVLPQGGYEQYF
TGTGCCTGGAGTGTACTCCCACAAGGGGGTTACGAGCAGTACTTC
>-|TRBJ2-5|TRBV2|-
CASQGGDETQYF
TGTGCCAGCCAAGGAGGGGACGAGACCCAGTACTTC